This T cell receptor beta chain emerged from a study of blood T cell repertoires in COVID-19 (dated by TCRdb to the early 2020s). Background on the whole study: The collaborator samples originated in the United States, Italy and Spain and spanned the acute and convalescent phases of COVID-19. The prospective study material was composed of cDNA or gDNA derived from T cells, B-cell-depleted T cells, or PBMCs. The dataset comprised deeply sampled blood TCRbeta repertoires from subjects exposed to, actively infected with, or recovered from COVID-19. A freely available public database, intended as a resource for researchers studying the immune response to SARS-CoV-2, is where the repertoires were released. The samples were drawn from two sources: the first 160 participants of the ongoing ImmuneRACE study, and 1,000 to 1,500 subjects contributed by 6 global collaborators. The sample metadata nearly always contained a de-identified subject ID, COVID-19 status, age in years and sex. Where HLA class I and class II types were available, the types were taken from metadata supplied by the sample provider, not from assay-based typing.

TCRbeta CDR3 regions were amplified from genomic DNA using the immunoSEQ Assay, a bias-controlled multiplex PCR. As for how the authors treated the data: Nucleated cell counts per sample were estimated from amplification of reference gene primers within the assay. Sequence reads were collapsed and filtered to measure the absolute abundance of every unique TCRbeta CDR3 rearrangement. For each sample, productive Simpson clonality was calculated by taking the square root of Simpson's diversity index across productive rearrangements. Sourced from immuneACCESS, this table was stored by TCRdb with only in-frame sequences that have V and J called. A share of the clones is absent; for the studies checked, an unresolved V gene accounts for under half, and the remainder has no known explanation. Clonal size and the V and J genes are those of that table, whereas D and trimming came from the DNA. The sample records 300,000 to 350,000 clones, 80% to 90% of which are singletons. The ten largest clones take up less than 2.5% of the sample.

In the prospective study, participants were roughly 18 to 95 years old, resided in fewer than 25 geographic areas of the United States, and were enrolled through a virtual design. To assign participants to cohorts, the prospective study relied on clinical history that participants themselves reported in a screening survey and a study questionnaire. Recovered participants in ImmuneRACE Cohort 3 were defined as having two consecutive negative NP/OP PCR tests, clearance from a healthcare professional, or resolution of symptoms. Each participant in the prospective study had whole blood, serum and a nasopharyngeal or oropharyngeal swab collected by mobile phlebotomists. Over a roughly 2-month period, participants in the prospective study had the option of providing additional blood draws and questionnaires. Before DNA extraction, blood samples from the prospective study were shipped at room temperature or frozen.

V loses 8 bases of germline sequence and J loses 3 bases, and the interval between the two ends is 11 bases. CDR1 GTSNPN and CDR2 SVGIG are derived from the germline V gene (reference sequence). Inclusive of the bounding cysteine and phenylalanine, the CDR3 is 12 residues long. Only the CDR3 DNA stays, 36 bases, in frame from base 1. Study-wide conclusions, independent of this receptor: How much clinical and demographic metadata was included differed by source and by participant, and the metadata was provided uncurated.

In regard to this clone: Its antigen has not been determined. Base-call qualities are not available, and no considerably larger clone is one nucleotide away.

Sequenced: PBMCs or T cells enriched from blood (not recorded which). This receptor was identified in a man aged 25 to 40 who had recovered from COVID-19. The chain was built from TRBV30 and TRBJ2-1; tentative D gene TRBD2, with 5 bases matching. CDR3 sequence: CARDEGYNEQFF. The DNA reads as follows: TGTGCCCGGGATGAGGGCTACAATGAGCAGTTCTTC. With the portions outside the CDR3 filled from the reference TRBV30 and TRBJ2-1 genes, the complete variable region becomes SQTIHQWPATLVQPVGSPLSLECTVEGTSNPNLYWYRQAAGRGLQLLFYSVGIGQISSEVPQNLSASRPQDRQFILSSKKLLLSDSGFYLCARDEGYNEQFFGPGTRLTVL.